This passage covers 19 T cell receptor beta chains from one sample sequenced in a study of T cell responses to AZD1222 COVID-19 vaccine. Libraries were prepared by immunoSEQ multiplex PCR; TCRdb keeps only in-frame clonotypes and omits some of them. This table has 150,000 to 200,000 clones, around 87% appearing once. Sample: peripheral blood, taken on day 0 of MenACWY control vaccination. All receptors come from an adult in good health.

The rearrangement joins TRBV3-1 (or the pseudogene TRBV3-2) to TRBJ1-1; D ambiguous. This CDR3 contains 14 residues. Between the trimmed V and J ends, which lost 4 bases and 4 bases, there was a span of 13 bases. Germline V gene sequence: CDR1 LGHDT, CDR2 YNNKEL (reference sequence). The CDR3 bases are TGTGCCAGCAGCCCTCAGGACGCCGGCACTGAAGCTTTCTTT. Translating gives CASSPQDAGTEAFF.

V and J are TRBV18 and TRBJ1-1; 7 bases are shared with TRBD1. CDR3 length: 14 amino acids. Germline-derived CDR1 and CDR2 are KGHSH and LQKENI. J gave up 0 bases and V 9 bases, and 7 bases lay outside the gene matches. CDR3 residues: CASRQGAMNTEAFF. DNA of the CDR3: TGTGCCAGTCGACAGGGCGCTATGAACACTGAAGCTTTCTTT.

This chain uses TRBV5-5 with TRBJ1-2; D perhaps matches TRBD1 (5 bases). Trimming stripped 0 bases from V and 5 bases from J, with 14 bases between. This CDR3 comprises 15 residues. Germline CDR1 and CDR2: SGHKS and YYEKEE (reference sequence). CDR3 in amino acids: CASSLGKGGTYGYTF. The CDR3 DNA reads TGTGCCAGCAGCTTGGGGAAGGGCGGGACGTATGGCTACACCTTC.

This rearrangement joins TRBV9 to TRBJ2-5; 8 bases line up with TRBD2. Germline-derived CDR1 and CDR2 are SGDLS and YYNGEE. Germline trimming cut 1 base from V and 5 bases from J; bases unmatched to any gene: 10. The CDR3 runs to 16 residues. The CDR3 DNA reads TGTGCCAGCAGCGTACGGACGGGGGGGAATCGGGAGACCCAGTACTTC. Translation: CASSVRTGGNRETQYF.

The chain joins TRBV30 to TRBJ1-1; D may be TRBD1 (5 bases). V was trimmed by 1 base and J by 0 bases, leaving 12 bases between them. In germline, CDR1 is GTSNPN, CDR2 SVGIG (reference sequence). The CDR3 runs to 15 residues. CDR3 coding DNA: TGTGCCTGGAGTGGGGCCGGGGGTTTGAACACTGAAGCTTTCTTT. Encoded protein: CAWSGAGGLNTEAFF.

The CDR3 loop is CASSIIRSDSGNQPQHF. DNA of the CDR3: TGTGCCAGTAGTATAATCCGATCCGACAGTGGCAATCAGCCCCAGCATTTT. The V call is TRBV19, the J call TRBJ1-5; D is possibly TRBD1 (5 bases). The germline CDR1 and CDR2 sequences are LNHDA and SQIVND (reference sequence). The CDR3 totals 17 residues. V shed 2 bases and J shed 2 bases, with 16 bases lying between them.

In DNA form, the CDR3 reads TGCAGCGTTGAAAGGGGACAGACTAACGAGCAGTACTTC. It is translated as CSVERGQTNEQYF. This sequence joins TRBV29-1 and TRBJ2-7; TRBD1 matches 7 bases. This CDR3 spans 13 amino acids. The junction had 6 bases not matched to a gene; V was cut back by 2 bases and J by 5 bases. From germline, CDR1 is SQVTM and CDR2 ANQGSEA.

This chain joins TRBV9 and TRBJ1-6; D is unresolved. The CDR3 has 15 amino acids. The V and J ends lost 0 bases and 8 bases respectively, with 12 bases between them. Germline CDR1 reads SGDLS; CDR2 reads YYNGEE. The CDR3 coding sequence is TGTGCCAGCAGCGTAGTTCCGGGTATAGATTCACCCCTCCACTTT. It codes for CASSVVPGIDSPLHF.

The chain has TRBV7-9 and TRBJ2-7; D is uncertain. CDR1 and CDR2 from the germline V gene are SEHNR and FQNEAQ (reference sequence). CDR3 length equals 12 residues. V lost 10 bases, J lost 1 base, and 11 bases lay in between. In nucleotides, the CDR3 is TGTGCCACGGAGTTGTTGTCCTACGAGCAGTACTTC. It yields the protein CATELLSYEQYF.

CDR3 sequence (DNA): TGTGCCAGCGGGGACCTGTATGGCTACACCTTC. This translates into CASGDLYGYTF. This rearrangement joins TRBV7-2 to TRBJ1-2, with D possibly being TRBD1 (5 bases). The CDR3 contains 11 residues. The V gene lost 8 bases and the J gene lost 5 bases, with 9 bases spanning the gap. Germline CDR1 is SGHTA and CDR2 is FQGNSA.

CDR3: CASSPGGGFDSPLHF. The CDR3 bases are TGTGCCAGCAGCCCGGGGGGGGGTTTTGATTCACCCCTCCACTTT. The chain links TRBV5-4 to TRBJ1-6; a possible D gene is TRBD1 (5 bases). CDR1 is SGHNT, CDR2 YYREEE, per germline (reference sequence). V gave up 4 bases and J gave up 8 bases, with 16 bases separating them. The CDR3 is 15 residues long.

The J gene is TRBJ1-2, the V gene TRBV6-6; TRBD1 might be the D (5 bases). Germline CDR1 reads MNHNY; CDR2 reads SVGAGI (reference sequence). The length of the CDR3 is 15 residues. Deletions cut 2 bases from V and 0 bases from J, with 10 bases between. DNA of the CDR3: TGTGCCAGCAGTTACGCGTTGGGGGCTAACTATGGCTACACCTTC. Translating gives CASSYALGANYGYTF.

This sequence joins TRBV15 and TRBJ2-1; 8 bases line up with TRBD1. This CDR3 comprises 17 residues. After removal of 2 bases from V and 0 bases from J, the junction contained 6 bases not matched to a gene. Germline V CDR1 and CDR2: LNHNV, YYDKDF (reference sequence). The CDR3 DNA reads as TGTGCCACCAGCAGAAAGGGACAGGCCAGCTCCTACAATGAGCAGTTCTTC. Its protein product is CATSRKGQASSYNEQFF.

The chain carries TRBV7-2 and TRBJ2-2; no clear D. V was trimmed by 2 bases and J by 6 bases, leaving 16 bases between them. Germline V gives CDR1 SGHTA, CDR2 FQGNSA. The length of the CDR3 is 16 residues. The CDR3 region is CASSLFSRVRAGELFF. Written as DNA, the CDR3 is TGTGCCAGCAGCTTATTTTCTCGGGTTAGGGCCGGGGAGCTGTTTTTT.

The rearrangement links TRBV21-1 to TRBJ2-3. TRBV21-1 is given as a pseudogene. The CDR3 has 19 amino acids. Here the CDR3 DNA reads TGTGCCAGCAGCTCCATCCTGACGTCCGCCACCCCTAGCACAGATACGCAGTATTTT. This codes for CASSSILTSATPSTDTQYF.

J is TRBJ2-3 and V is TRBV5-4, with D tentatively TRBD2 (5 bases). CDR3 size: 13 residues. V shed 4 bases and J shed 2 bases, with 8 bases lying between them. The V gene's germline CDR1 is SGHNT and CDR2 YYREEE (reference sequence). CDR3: CASSPGNTDTQYF. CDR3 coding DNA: TGTGCCAGCAGCCCGGGGAACACAGATACGCAGTATTTT.

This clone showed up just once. Here the CDR3 reads CASSDNPSRRETDTQYF. CDR3 sequence (DNA): TGTGCCAGCAGCGACAACCCCTCGCGGCGGGAGACAGATACGCAGTATTTT. J is TRBJ2-3 and V is TRBV14; 7 nucleotides line up with TRBD2. CDR1 SGHDN and CDR2 FVKESK come from the germline V gene. V lost 5 bases and J lost 3; bases outside the gene matches: 14. The CDR3 sequence is 17 residues long.

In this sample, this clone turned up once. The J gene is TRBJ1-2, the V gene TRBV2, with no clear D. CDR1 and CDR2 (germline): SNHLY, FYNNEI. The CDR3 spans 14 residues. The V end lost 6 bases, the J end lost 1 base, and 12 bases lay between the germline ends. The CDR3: CASSLVLFNYGYTF. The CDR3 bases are TGTGCCAGCAGCCTTGTTCTATTTAACTATGGCTACACCTTC. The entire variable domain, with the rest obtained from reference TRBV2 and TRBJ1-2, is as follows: EPEVTQTPSHQVTQMGQEVILRCVPISNHLYFYWYRQILGQKVEFLVSFYNNEISEKSEIFDDQFSVERPDGSNFTLKIRSTKLEDSAMYFCASSLVLFNYGYTFGSGTRLTVV.

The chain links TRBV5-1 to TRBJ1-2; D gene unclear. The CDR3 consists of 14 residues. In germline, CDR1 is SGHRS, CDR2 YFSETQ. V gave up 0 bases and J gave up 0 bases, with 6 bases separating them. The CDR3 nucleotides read TGCGCCAGCAGCTTGGACGGAACTAACTATGGCTACACCTTC. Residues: CASSLDGTNYGYTF.